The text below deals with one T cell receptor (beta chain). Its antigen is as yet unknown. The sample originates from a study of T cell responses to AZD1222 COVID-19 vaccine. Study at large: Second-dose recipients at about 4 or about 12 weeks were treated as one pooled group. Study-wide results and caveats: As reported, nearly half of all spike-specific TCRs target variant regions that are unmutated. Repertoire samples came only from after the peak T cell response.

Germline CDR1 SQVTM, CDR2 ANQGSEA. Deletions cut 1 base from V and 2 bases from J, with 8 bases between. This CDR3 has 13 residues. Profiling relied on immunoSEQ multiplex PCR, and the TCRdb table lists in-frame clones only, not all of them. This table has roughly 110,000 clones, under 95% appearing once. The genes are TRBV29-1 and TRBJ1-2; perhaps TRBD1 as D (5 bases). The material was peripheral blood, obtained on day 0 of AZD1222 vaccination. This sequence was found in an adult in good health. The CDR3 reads CSVEGGSNYGYTF. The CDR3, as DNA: TGCAGCGTTGAAGGGGGCAGCAACTATGGCTACACCTTC. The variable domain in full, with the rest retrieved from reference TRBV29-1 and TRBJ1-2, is SAVISQKPSRDICQRGTSLTIQCQVDSQVTMMFWYRQQPGQSLTLIATANQGSEATYESGFVIDKFPISRPNLTFSTLTVSNMSPEDSSIYLCSVEGGSNYGYTFGSGTRLTVV.